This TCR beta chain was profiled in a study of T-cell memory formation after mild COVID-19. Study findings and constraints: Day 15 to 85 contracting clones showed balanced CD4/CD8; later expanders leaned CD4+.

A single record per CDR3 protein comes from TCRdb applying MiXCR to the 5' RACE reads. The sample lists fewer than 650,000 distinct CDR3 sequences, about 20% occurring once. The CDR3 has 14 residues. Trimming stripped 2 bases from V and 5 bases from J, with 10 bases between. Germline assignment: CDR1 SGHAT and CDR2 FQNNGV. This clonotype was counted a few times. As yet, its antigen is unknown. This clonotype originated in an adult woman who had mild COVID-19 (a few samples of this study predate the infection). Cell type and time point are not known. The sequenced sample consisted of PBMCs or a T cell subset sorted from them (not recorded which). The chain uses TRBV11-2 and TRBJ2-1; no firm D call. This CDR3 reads CASSLYNWNNEQFF. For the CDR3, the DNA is TGTGCCAGCAGCTTATACAACTGGAACAATGAGCAGTTCTTC.